This TCR beta chain is from a study of blood T cell repertoires in COVID-19. Germline CDR1 and CDR2: SGHTA and FQGNSA. Trimming cost V 6 bases and J 4 bases; bases outside gene matches: 4. This CDR3 has 14 amino acids. Produced via immunoSEQ multiplex PCR; TCRdb's table is partial and in-frame only. Among 300,000 to 500,000 clones listed, roughly 90% were seen once. This receptor was obtained from a woman under 40 with acute COVID-19. The sequenced sample consisted of PBMCs or T cells enriched from blood (not recorded which). The chain joins TRBV7-2 to TRBJ1-1, with TRBD1 matching 11 bases. The CDR3 coding sequence is TGTGCCAGCAGTATCGGGACAGGGGGCACTGAAGCTTTCTTT. Its translation is CASSIGTGGTEAFF.